Following are 23 T cell receptor beta chains from one sample sequenced in a study of cytomegalovirus exposure and HLA in healthy donors. PCR amplification relied on 60 Vbeta primers (plus 13 Jbeta primers). Profiling relied on immunoSEQ multiplex PCR, and the TCRdb table lists in-frame clones only, not all of them. The table records about 100,000 clones, around 76% of them present only once. The sequencing input was PBMCs. These receptors were collected from a man in his forties or fifties in good health and CMV-seropositive.

This rearrangement joins TRBV6-5 to TRBJ2-1; no reliable D call. CDR3 size: 14 residues. V was pared by 5 bases and J by 0 bases, with 8 bases between. Germline loops: CDR1 MNHEY, CDR2 SVGAGI. The CDR3 protein is CASSAYFSYNEQFF. In DNA form, the CDR3 reads TGTGCCAGCAGTGCCTACTTCTCCTACAATGAGCAGTTCTTC.

The CDR3 region has the DNA TGCGCCAGCAGCGGCAATACAGGGAATGAAAAACTGTTTTTT. It yields the protein CASSGNTGNEKLFF. This sequence joins TRBV5-1 and TRBJ1-4; a possible D gene is TRBD1 (6 bases). In germline, CDR1 is SGHRS, CDR2 YFSETQ. Trimming removed 4 bases at V and 5 bases at J, with 12 bases between. The CDR3 contains 14 residues.

The rearrangement uses TRBV10-3 and TRBJ1-2; D gene ambiguous. Between the trimmed V and J ends, which lost 0 bases and 3 bases, there was a span of 2 bases. Germline V lookup: CDR1 ENHRY, CDR2 SYGVKD. This CDR3 has 12 residues. The CDR3 loop is CAISESDYGYTF. CDR3 sequence (DNA): TGTGCCATCAGTGAGTCCGACTATGGCTACACCTTC.

This sequence joins TRBV5-1 and TRBJ2-1; maybe TRBD2 (6 bases). Germline V gives CDR1 SGHRS, CDR2 YFSETQ. This CDR3 is 13 amino acids long. Trimming removed 4 bases from V and 6 bases from J, with 11 bases in between. As DNA, the CDR3 is TGCGCCAGCAGCCTTCCGACTAGCAATGAGCAGTTCTTC. Amino acid sequence: CASSLPTSNEQFF.

This clone was detected only a few times. This sequence joins TRBV28 and TRBJ2-1; 7 bases match TRBD2. CDR1 and CDR2 (germline): MDHEN, SYDVKM. The ends lost 8 bases at V and 2 bases at J; junction bases unmatched: 3. CDR3 size: 13 residues. The CDR3 spells CASGRGPYNEQFF. The CDR3 DNA reads TGTGCCAGCGGGAGGGGTCCCTACAATGAGCAGTTCTTC.

The chain links TRBV6-1 to TRBJ1-5; TRBD1 matches at 7 bases. CDR1 and CDR2 (germline): MNHNS, SASEGT. The V gene end was trimmed by 8 bases and the J gene end by 6 bases; junction bases not matched to a gene: 10. The CDR3 is 14 residues long. CDR3 protein: CASGTEGATQPQHF. CDR3 sequence (DNA): TGTGCCAGCGGGACCGAGGGGGCTACTCAGCCCCAGCATTTT.

Written as DNA, the CDR3 is TGTGCCAGCAGCTTAGATCATGAGACCCAGTACTTC. Protein: CASSLDHETQYF. The chain has TRBV11-3 and TRBJ2-5; D is ambiguous. The ends were cut back, 0 bases at V and 5 bases at J, with 4 bases in the middle. The CDR3 is 12 amino acids. The germline gives CDR1 SGHNT, CDR2 YENEEA.

This rearrangement joins TRBV5-1 to TRBJ1-1; 8 positions match TRBD1. Losses at the gene ends were 4 bases for V and 4 bases for J; bases not matched to a gene: 3. Looked up from germline, CDR1 is SGHRS and CDR2 is YFSETQ. This CDR3 comprises 13 residues. CDR3 DNA: TGCGCCAGCAGCGGTACAGGGGGCACTGAAGCTTTCTTT. This sequence encodes CASSGTGGTEAFF.

V gene TRBV28 combines with J gene TRBJ2-2, with 10 bases aligning to TRBD1. The CDR3 loop spans 15 amino acids. The V and J ends lost 6 bases and 6 bases, in that order; junction bases with no gene match: 7. CDR1 MDHEN and CDR2 SYDVKM come from the germline V gene. The DNA of the CDR3 is TGTGCCAGCAGGTCGACCGGGACAGGGGCCGGGGAGCTGTTTTTT. Translation: CASRSTGTGAGELFF.

This chain joins TRBV4-3 and TRBJ2-7; 10 nucleotides align to TRBD1. V dropped 1 base and J dropped 5; count of bases not matched to a gene: 5. Germline CDR1 reads LGHNA; CDR2 reads YSLEER. The CDR3 is made up of 15 amino acids. The CDR3 spells CASSQGDRGYNEQYF. In DNA, the CDR3 is TGCGCCAGCAGCCAAGGGGACAGGGGCTACAACGAGCAGTACTTC.

The chain is built from TRBV27 and TRBJ1-4; D unclear. The CDR3 is 13 amino acids. Per the germline V gene, CDR1 is MNHEY and CDR2 is SMNVEV (reference sequence). Trimming shortened V by 3 bases and J by 4 bases, and 6 bases separated the two germline ends. The CDR3 bases are TGTGCCAGCAGTTTGTTCCGTAATGAAAAACTGTTTTTT. The encoded protein is CASSLFRNEKLFF.

Written as DNA, the CDR3 is TGCGCCAGCAGCCTCTTAGCGGGATCAAGCAGAACCGGGGAGCTGTTTTTT. This encodes CASSLLAGSSRTGELFF. The V gene is TRBV5-1, the J gene TRBJ2-2, with 8 positions matching TRBD2. With 4 bases clipped from V and 5 bases from J, the junction kept 13 bases outside the gene matches. The V gene's germline CDR1 is SGHRS and CDR2 YFSETQ. The CDR3 contains 17 residues.

V usage is TRBV28 and J usage is TRBJ2-6, with D tentatively TRBD2 (6 bases). The CDR3 runs to 19 residues. The germline V gene has CDR1 MDHEN and CDR2 SYDVKM. Trimming cost V 5 bases and J 0 bases, with 20 bases left between them. The CDR3 here is CASSPPRGTGNSGANVLTF. CDR3 coding DNA: TGTGCCAGCAGTCCCCCCCGCGGGACGGGTAACTCTGGGGCCAACGTCCTGACTTTC.

The count of this clone is one. The J gene is TRBJ2-7, the V gene TRBV7-7; a weak D match, TRBD2 (6 bases). Germline V gene data show CDR1 as SSHAT and CDR2 as FNYEAQ (reference sequence). This CDR3 is built from 10 residues. CDR3: CASGSYEQYF. The CDR3 DNA reads as TGTGCTAGCGGCTCATACGAGCAGTACTTC.

The gene calls are TRBV23-1 and TRBJ1-5, with 7 bases fitting TRBD1. TRBV23-1 is given ORF status, its function remaining uncertain. The V gene end was trimmed by 7 bases and the J gene end by 3 bases; junction bases not matched to a gene: 15. The CDR3 spans 17 residues. CDR3 protein: CASTFTRTGQYNQPQHF. For the CDR3, the DNA is TGCGCCAGCACCTTCACGCGGACGGGACAGTACAATCAGCCCCAGCATTTT.

This rearrangement joins TRBV5-5 to TRBJ2-3; 9 bases are shared with TRBD1. The germline CDR1 and CDR2 sequences are SGHKS and YYEKEE (reference sequence). Trimming took 4 bases from V and 3 from J; bases not matched to a gene: 6. This CDR3 contains 15 residues. In DNA form, the CDR3 reads TGTGCCAGCAGCGGCTGGACAGGGGCAACAGATACGCAGTATTTT. This codes for CASSGWTGATDTQYF. The variable domain in full, completed from reference TRBV5-5 and TRBJ2-3, reads DAGVTQSPTHLIKTRGQQVTLRCSPISGHKSVSWYQQVLGQGPQFIFQYYEKEERGRGNFPDRFSARQFPNYSSELNVNALLLGDSALYLCASSGWTGATDTQYFGPGTRLTVL.

The gene calls are TRBV5-1 and TRBJ2-7, with a weak D call TRBD1 (6 bases). CDR3 size: 14 residues. Germline V gene data show CDR1 as SGHRS and CDR2 as YFSETQ. V shed 1 base and J shed 4 bases, with 12 bases lying between them. The CDR3 spells CASSLSPGVYEQYF. The CDR3 DNA reads TGCGCCAGCAGCTTGTCCCCAGGGGTTTACGAGCAGTACTTC. Supplemented by reference TRBV5-1 and TRBJ2-7, the full variable domain reads KAGVTQTPRYLIKTRGQQVTLSCSPISGHRSVSWYQQTPGQGLQFLFEYFSETQRNKGNFPGRFSGRQFSNSRSEMNVSTLELGDSALYLCASSLSPGVYEQYFGPGTRLTVT.

This clone was counted only a few times. V usage is TRBV18 and J usage is TRBJ2-6, with D perhaps TRBD1 (7 bases). The CDR3 consists of 16 residues. V lost 6 bases, J lost 0 bases, and 12 bases lay in between. From germline, CDR1 is KGHSH and CDR2 LQKENI. The CDR3 DNA is TGTGCCAGCTCCGCGCAGGGGGGCTCTGGGGCCAACGTCCTGACTTTC. Protein sequence: CASSAQGGSGANVLTF.

J is TRBJ2-7 and V is TRBV18, with 12 bases that match TRBD2. CDR3 length: 18 residues. Germline V gives CDR1 KGHSH, CDR2 LQKENI. The V gene end was trimmed by 3 bases and the J gene end by 2 bases; junction bases not matched to a gene: 11. The CDR3 sequence: CASSPYSGTSGSTYEQYF. For the CDR3, the DNA is TGTGCCAGCTCACCTTATTCCGGGACTAGCGGGTCCACCTACGAGCAGTACTTC.

The J gene is TRBJ2-5, the V gene TRBV5-1; no clear D gene. Germline loops: CDR1 SGHRS, CDR2 YFSETQ. Trimming shortened V by 4 bases and J by 3 bases, and 13 bases separated the two germline ends. This CDR3 region has 14 residues. This CDR3 reads CASSRASIEETQYF. The CDR3 DNA sequence: TGCGCCAGCAGCCGAGCATCGATCGAAGAGACCCAGTACTTC.

This clone turned up a few times. This chain connects TRBV7-9 to TRBJ1-3; D is unclear. The V gene lost 0 bases and the J gene lost 0 bases, with 6 bases spanning the gap. This CDR3 is 15 amino acids long. Germline V CDR1 and CDR2: SEHNR, FQNEAQ (reference sequence). This CDR3 is CASSLAADSGNTIYF. CDR3 in DNA: TGTGCCAGCAGCTTAGCGGCAGACTCTGGAAACACCATATATTTT.

This sequence joins TRBV19 and TRBJ2-7; TRBD1 might be the D (6 bases). Trimming took off 0 bases at V and 3 bases at J, with 12 bases between the two ends. Germline V gene data show CDR1 as LNHDA and CDR2 as SQIVND (reference sequence). The CDR3 consists of 15 residues. The CDR3 loop reads CASSIDGWDNYEQYF. The CDR3 DNA reads TGTGCCAGTAGTATAGATGGCTGGGACAACTACGAGCAGTACTTC. Full variable domain (missing parts from reference TRBV19 and TRBJ2-7): DGGITQSPKYLFRKEGQNVTLSCEQNLNHDAMYWYRQDPGQGLRLIYYSQIVNDFQKGDIAEGYSVSREKKESFPLTVTSAQKNPTAFYLCASSIDGWDNYEQYFGPGTRLTVT.

The V gene is TRBV6-5, the J gene TRBJ2-6; possible D gene TRBD2, 5 bases. The CDR3 covers 14 residues. Germline CDR1 reads MNHEY; CDR2 reads SVGAGI. Between the trimmed V and J ends, which lost 10 bases and 1 base, there was a span of 11 bases. The chain's CDR3 is CATSRGSGANVLTF. The CDR3 coding sequence is TGTGCCACCTCACGGGGTTCTGGGGCCAACGTCCTGACTTTC.